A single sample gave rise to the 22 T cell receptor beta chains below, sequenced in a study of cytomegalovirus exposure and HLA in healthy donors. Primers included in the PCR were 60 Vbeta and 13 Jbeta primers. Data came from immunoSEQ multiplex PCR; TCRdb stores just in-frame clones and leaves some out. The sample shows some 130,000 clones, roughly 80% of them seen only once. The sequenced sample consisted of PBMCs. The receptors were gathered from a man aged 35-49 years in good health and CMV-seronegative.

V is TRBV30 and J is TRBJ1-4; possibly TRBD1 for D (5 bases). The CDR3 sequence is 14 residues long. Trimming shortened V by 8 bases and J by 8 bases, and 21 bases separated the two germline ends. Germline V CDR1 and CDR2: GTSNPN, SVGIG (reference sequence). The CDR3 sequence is CALLPGLGREKLFF. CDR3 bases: TGTGCCCTCCTTCCGGGACTAGGGCGCGAAAAACTGTTTTTT.

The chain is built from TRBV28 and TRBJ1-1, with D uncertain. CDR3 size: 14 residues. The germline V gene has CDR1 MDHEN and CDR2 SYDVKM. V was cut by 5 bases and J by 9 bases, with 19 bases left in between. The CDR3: CASSLRSERGKAFF. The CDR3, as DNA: TGTGCCAGCAGTCTACGATCCGAACGGGGAAAAGCTTTCTTT.

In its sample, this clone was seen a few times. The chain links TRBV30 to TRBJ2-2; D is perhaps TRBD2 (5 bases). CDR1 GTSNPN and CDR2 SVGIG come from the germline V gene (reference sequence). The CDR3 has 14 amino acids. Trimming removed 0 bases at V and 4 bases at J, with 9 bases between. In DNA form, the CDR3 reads TGTGCCTGGAGTGTCACTAGGGTCACCGGGGAGCTGTTTTTT. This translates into CAWSVTRVTGELFF.

CDR3 nucleotides: TGTGCCAGCCTGACAGGTGGCACTGAAGCTTTCTTT. It codes for CASLTGGTEAFF. The J gene is TRBJ1-1, the V gene TRBV27; TRBD1 is a possible D gene (6 bases). This CDR3 has 12 amino acids. CDR1 is MNHEY and CDR2 is SMNVEV in the germline V gene (reference sequence). V dropped 8 bases and J dropped 4 bases, with 11 bases sitting between them.

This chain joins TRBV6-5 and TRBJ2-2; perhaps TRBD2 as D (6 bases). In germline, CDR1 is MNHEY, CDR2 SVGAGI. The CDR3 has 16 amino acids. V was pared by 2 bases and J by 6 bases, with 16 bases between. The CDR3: CASSYGTGVEAGELFF. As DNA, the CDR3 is TGTGCCAGCAGTTACGGGACTGGCGTGGAGGCCGGGGAGCTGTTTTTT.

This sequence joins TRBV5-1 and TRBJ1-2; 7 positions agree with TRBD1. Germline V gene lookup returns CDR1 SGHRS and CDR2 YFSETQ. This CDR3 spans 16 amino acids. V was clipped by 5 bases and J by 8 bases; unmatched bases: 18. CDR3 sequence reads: CASSPGTATLFTGYTF. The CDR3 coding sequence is TGCGCCAGCAGTCCCGGGACAGCAACTCTATTTACGGGCTACACCTTC.

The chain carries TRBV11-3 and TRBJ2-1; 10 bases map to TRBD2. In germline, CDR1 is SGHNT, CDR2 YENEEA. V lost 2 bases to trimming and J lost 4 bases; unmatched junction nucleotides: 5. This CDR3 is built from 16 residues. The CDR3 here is CASSLFPSGGYNEQFF. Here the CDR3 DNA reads TGTGCCAGCAGCTTATTTCCTAGCGGGGGATACAATGAGCAGTTCTTC.

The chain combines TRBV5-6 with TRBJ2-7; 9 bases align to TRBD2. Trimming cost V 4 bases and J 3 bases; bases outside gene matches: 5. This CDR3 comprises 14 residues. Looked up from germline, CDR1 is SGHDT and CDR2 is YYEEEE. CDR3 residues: CASSDMTSGYEQYF. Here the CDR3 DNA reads TGTGCCAGCAGCGACATGACTAGCGGCTACGAGCAGTACTTC.

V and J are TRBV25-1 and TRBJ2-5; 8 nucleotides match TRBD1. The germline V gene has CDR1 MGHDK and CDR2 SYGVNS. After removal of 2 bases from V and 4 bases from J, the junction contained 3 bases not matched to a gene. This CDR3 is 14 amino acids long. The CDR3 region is CASSEDRGGETQYF. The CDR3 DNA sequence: TGTGCCAGCAGTGAAGACAGGGGAGGAGAGACCCAGTACTTC.

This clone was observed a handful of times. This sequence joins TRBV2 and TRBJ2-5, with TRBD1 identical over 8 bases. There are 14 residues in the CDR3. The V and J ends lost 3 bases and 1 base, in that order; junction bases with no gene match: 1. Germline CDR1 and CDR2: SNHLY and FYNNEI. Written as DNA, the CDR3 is TGTGCCAGCAGTGAGCAGGGGGCCCAAGAGACCCAGTACTTC. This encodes CASSEQGAQETQYF. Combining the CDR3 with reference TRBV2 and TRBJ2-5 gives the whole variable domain EPEVTQTPSHQVTQMGQEVILRCVPISNHLYFYWYRQILGQKVEFLVSFYNNEISEKSEIFDDQFSVERPDGSNFTLKIRSTKLEDSAMYFCASSEQGAQETQYFGPGTRLLVL.

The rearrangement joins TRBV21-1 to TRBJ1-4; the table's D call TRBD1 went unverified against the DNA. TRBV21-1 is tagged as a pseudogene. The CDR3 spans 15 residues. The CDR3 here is CASSMSGGFNEKLFF. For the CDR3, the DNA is TGTGCCAGCAGCATGTCAGGGGGATTTAATGAAAAACTGTTTTTT.

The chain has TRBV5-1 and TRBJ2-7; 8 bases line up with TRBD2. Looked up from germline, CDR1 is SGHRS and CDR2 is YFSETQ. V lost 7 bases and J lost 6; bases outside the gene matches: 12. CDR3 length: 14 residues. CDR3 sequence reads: CASQPFGGGSEQYF. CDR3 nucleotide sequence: TGCGCCAGCCAGCCTTTCGGGGGGGGATCCGAGCAGTACTTC.

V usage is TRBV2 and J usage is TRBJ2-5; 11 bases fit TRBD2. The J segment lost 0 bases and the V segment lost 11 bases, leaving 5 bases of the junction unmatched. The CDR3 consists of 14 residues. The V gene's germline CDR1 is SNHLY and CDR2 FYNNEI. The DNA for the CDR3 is TGTGCCTGCCGACTAGCGGGGCACCAAGAGACCCAGTACTTC. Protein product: CACRLAGHQETQYF.

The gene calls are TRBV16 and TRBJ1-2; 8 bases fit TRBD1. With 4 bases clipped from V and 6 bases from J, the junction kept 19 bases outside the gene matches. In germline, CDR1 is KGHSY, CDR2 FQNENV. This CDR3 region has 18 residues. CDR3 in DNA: TGTGCCAGCAGCCCTAACGGACAGGGACAGGAAGTAGGCGATGGCTACACCTTC. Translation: CASSPNGQGQEVGDGYTF.

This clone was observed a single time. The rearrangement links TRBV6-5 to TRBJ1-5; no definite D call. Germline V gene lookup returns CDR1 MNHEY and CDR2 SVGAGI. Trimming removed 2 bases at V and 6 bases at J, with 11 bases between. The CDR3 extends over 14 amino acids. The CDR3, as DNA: TGTGCCAGCAGTTACAGGAGGGAGGGTCAGCCCCAGCATTTT. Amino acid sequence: CASSYRREGQPQHF.

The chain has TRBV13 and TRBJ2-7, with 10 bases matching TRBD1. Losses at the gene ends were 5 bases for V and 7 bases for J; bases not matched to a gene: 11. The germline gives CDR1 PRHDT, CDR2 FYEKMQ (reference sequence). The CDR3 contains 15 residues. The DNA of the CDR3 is TGTGCCAGCAGCCCCCGACAGGGGGCCCGTTGGGAGCAGTACTTC. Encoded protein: CASSPRQGARWEQYF.

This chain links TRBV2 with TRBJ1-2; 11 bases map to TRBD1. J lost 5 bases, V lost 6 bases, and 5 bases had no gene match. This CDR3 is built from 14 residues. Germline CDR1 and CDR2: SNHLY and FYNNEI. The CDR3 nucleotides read TGTGCCAGCAGCGGACAGGGGGCAGAGTATGGCTACACCTTC. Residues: CASSGQGAEYGYTF.

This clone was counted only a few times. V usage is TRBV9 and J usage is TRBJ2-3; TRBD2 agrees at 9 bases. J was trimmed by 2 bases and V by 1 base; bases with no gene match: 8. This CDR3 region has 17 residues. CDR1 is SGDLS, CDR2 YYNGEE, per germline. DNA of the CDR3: TGTGCCAGCAGCGTACTTGGCGCGGGGGGGTCCACAGATACGCAGTATTTT. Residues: CASSVLGAGGSTDTQYF.

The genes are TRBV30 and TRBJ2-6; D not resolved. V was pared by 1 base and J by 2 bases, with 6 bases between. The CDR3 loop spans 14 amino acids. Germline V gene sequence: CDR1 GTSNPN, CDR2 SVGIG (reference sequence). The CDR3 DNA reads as TGTGCCTGGAGTGGTCTTGCTGGGGCCAACGTCCTGACTTTC. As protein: CAWSGLAGANVLTF. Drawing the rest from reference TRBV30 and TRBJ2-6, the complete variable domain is SQTIHQWPATLVQPVGSPLSLECTVEGTSNPNLYWYRQAAGRGLQLLFYSVGIGQISSEVPQNLSASRPQDRQFILSSKKLLLSDSGFYLCAWSGLAGANVLTFGAGSRLTVL.

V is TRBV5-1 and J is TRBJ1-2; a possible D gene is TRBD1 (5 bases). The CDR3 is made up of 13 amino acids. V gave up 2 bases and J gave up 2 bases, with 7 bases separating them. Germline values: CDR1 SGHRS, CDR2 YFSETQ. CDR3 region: CASSFGGNYGYTF. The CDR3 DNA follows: TGCGCCAGCAGCTTCGGGGGGAACTATGGCTACACCTTC.

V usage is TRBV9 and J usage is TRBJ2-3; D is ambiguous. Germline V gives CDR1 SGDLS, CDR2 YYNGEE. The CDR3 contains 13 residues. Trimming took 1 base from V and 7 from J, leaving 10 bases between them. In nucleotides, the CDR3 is TGTGCCAGCAGCGTACCCCCATTCAATACGCAGTATTTT. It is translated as CASSVPPFNTQYF.

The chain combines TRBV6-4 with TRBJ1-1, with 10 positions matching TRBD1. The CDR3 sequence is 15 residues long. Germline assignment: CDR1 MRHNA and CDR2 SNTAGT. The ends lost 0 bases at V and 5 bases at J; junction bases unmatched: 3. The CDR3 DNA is TGTGCCAGCAGTGACTCGACAGGGGGCAAGACTGAAGCTTTCTTT. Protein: CASSDSTGGKTEAFF.